The subject of this entry is one T cell receptor (beta chain). These data belong to a study of cytomegalovirus exposure and HLA in healthy donors. 60 Vbeta and 13 Jbeta primers were used in PCR. Generated by immunoSEQ multiplex PCR, the TCRdb table keeps only in-frame clones and is missing some. The table shows some 180,000 clones, with around 79% occurring only once. The CDR3 covers 16 residues. CDR1 is SEHNR, CDR2 FQNEAQ, per germline (reference sequence). Trimming cost V 5 bases and J 4 bases, with 21 bases left between them. The clonotype comes from a young woman in good health and CMV-seropositive. V usage is TRBV7-9 and J usage is TRBJ2-7, with D possibly TRBD2 on 5 matching bases. The sequencing input was PBMCs. Here the CDR3 DNA reads TGTGCCAGCAGCCCCGCCGCGGGCCGAATCGGGTACGAGCAGTACTTC. As protein: CASSPAAGRIGYEQYF.